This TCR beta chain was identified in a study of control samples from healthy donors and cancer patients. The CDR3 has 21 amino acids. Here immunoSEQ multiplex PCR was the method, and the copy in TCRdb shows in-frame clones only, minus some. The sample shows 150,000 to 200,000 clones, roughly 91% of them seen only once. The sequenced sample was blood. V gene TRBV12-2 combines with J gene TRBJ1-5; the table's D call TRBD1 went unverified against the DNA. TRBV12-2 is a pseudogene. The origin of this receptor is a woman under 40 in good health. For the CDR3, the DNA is TGTGCAAGTCGCTATGGAACCCGGGACAGGGGGATATGGGGAGGCAATCAGCCCCAGCATTTT. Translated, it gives CASRYGTRDRGIWGGNQPQHF.